This T cell receptor (beta chain) was documented in a study of vaccination and CD4 T cells after COVID-19. Turning to the study itself: Cells received overlapping spike peptides from SARS-CoV-2, HCoV-NL63, HCoV-OC43 and HCoV-229E as stimulation.

Sample treatment: roughly ten-day PBMC culture with coronavirus spike peptide pools or control peptides (ViraFEST assay). An unexposed donor provided the CD4+ T cells, which were collected before the COVID-19 pandemic (2011-2018). Via ViraFEST, peptide pools expanded antigen-specific T cells before TCR sequencing. Where cells permitted, unexposed-donor CD4+ T cells were probed with SARS-CoV-2 S/N and four cold-coronavirus spikes. J gave up 5 bases and V 0 bases, and 8 bases lay outside the gene matches. The CDR3 runs to 16 residues. Germline CDR1 and CDR2: ENHRY and SYGVKD. Sequence data for DNA of cultured CD4+ T cells were generated by the Oncomine TCR Beta short-read assay. In this case, cultured CD4+ T cells provided the extracted genomic DNA. Each CDR3 protein gets one entry after TCRdb re-called the PCR reads with MiXCR. The sample includes about 6,800 distinct CDR3 sequences, around 34% seen only once; the top ten take approximately 11%.

This clonotype was counted only a few times. Its cognate antigen is unknown. This clonotype was sampled from a human donor in good health. Sequences were obtained from CD4+ T cells from blood, cultured in vitro. The rearrangement uses TRBV10-3 and TRBJ2-5, with 8 bases aligning to TRBD2. The CDR3: CAISESTSASRETQYF. Here the CDR3 DNA reads TGTGCCATCAGTGAGTCGACTAGCGCGTCTAGGGAGACCCAGTACTTC.